This passage covers 9 T cell receptor beta chains from one sample sequenced in a study of blood T cell repertoires in COVID-19. Only in-frame clones appear in the TCRdb table, and some are missing; sequencing was by immunoSEQ multiplex PCR. Counted here are some 110,000 clones, 70% to 85% occurring once; the ten biggest clones make up 7.5%. Sample: peripheral blood. Receptor source: a man between 65 and 85 years old with active or convalescent COVID-19.

The chain links TRBV19 to TRBJ2-1, with TRBD2 matching 15 bases. V lost 0 bases to trimming and J lost 11 bases; unmatched junction nucleotides: 5. Per germline, CDR1 LNHDA and CDR2 SQIVND (reference sequence). The CDR3 spans 16 residues. This CDR3 is CASSIDTGTSGGKQFF. The CDR3 DNA is TGTGCCAGTAGTATAGACACCGGGACTAGCGGGGGGAAGCAGTTCTTC.

This chain connects TRBV7-3 to TRBJ2-7, with TRBD1 matching over 7 bases. This CDR3 is 15 amino acids long. J lost 5 bases, V lost 0 bases, and 7 bases had no gene match. The germline CDR1 and CDR2 sequences are SGHTA and FQGTGA. The DNA of the CDR3 is TGTGCCAGCAGCTTAACACCGTCGACAGGGAACGAGCAGTACTTC. The encoded protein is CASSLTPSTGNEQYF.

The chain links TRBV7-3 to TRBJ2-2, with 9 bases identical to TRBD1. Losses at the gene ends were 1 base for V and 5 bases for J; bases not matched to a gene: 14. Per germline, CDR1 SGHTA and CDR2 FQGTGA. There are 19 residues in the CDR3. CDR3 amino acids: CASSLIYSRGTGFTGELFF. The CDR3 region has the DNA TGTGCCAGCAGCTTAATATATTCTCGAGGGACAGGGTTTACCGGGGAGCTGTTTTTT.

The V call is TRBV6-5, the J call TRBJ1-1, with 7 bases identical to TRBD1. After removal of 5 bases from V and 1 base from J, the junction contained 4 bases not matched to a gene. The germline V gene encodes CDR1 MNHEY and CDR2 SVGAGI. This CDR3 contains 14 residues. CDR3 nucleotide sequence: TGTGCCAGCAGTAAACAGGGGCCGAACACTGAAGCTTTCTTT. Its translation is CASSKQGPNTEAFF.

The V gene is TRBV28, the J gene TRBJ1-2, with D unclear. Germline V gene sequence: CDR1 MDHEN, CDR2 SYDVKM. Trimming stripped 0 bases from V and 8 bases from J, with 13 bases between. CDR3 length: 14 amino acids. The CDR3 region is CASSLWGGGLGYTF. CDR3 DNA: TGTGCCAGCAGTTTATGGGGTGGAGGGCTAGGCTACACCTTC.

This clone was observed a single time. The sample contains more than one DNA sequence encoding this CDR3. The chain couples TRBV18 to TRBJ2-3, with D possibly TRBD1 on 5 matching bases. The CDR3 is made up of 12 amino acids. Germline V gives CDR1 KGHSH, CDR2 LQKENI. V dropped 2 bases and J dropped 6 bases, with 6 bases sitting between them. CDR3 in DNA: TGTGCCAGCTCACCAAAGGGGGATACGCAGTATTTT. Translated, it gives CASSPKGDTQYF.

This chain connects TRBV19 to TRBJ1-3; D is perhaps TRBD1 (6 bases). Trimming took 4 bases from V and 0 from J, leaving 13 bases between them. In germline, CDR1 is LNHDA, CDR2 SQIVND (reference sequence). The CDR3 sequence is 16 residues long. The chain's CDR3 is CASSRTGTTSGNTIYF. CDR3 DNA: TGTGCCAGTAGTAGGACCGGGACAACCTCTGGAAACACCATATATTTT.

The V and J genes are TRBV7-9 and TRBJ2-7; 7 bases match TRBD2. CDR1 and CDR2 (germline): SEHNR, FQNEAQ (reference sequence). V gave up 5 bases and J gave up 2 bases; unmatched junction bases: 12. The length of the CDR3 is 16 residues. The DNA of the CDR3 is TGTGCCAGCAGCCCTCTAAGCGGGACCCAAACCTACGAGCAGTACTTC. Its protein is CASSPLSGTQTYEQYF.

J is TRBJ1-2 and V is TRBV19; 10 bases line up with TRBD1. The trim removed 4 bases at V and 2 bases at J, leaving 1 base unmatched. The germline CDR1 and CDR2 sequences are LNHDA and SQIVND (reference sequence). The CDR3 is 14 amino acids. The CDR3 is CASSRDRGNYGYTF. CDR3 DNA sequence: TGTGCCAGTAGTAGGGACAGGGGAAACTATGGCTACACCTTC. Filled out from reference TRBV19 and TRBJ1-2, the complete variable domain reads DGGITQSPKYLFRKEGQNVTLSCEQNLNHDAMYWYRQDPGQGLRLIYYSQIVNDFQKGDIAEGYSVSREKKESFPLTVTSAQKNPTAFYLCASSRDRGNYGYTFGSGTRLTVV.